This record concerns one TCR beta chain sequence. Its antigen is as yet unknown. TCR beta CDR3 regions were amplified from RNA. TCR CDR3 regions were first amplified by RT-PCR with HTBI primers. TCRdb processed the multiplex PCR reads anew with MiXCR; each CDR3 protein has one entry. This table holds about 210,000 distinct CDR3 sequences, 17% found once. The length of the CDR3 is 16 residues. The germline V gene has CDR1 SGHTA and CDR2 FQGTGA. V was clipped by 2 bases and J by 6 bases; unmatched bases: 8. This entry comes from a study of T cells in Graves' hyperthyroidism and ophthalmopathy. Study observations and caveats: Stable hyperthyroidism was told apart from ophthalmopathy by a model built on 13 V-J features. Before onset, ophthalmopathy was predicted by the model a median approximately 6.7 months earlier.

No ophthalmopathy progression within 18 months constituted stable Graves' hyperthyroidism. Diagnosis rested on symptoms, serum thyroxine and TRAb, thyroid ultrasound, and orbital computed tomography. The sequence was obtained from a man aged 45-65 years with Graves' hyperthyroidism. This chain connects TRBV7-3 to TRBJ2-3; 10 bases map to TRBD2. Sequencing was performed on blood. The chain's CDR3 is CASSLQAGGAGDTQYF. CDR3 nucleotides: TGTGCCAGCAGCTTACAAGCGGGGGGGGCGGGGGATACGCAGTATTTT.